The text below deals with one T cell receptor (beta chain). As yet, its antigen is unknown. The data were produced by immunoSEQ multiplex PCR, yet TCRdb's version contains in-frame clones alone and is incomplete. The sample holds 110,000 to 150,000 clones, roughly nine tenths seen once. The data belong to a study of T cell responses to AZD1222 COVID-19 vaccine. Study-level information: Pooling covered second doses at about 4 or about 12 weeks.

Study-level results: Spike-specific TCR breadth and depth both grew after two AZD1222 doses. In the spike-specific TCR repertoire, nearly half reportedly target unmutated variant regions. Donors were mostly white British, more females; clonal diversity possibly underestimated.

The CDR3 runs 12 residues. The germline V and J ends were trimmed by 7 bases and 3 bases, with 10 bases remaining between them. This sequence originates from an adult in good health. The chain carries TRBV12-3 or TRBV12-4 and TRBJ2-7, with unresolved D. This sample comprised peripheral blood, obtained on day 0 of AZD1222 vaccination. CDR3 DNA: TGTGCCAGCACGAATCATCACTACGAGCAGTACTTC. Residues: CASTNHHYEQYF.